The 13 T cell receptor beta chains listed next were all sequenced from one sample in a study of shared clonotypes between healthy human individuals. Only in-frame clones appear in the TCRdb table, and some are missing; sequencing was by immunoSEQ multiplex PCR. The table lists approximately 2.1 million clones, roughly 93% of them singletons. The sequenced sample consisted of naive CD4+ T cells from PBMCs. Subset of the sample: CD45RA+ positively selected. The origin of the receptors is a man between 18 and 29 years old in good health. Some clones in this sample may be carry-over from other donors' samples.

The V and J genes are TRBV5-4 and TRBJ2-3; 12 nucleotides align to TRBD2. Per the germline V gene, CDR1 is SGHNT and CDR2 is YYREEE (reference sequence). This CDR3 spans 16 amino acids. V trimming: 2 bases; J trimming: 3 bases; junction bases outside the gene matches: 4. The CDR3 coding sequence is TGTGCCAGCAGCTTTTCCGGGACTAGCGGGACAGATACGCAGTATTTT. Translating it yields CASSFSGTSGTDTQYF.

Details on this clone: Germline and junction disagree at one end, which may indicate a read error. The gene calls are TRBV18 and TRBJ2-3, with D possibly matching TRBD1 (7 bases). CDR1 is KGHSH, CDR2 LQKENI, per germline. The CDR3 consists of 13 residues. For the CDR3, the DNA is TGTGCCAGCTCAACACCAGGGGGGGATACGCAGTATTTT. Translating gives CASSTPGGDTQYF.

The CDR3 DNA reads as TGCGCCAGCAGCCCCGCAGGGGTTCTCAACGAGCAGTACTTC. The encoded protein is CASSPAGVLNEQYF. The chain uses TRBV5-1 and TRBJ2-7; a weak D match, TRBD1 (6 bases). V was pared by 4 bases and J by 5 bases, with 16 bases between. Per germline, CDR1 SGHRS and CDR2 YFSETQ. The CDR3 runs to 14 residues.

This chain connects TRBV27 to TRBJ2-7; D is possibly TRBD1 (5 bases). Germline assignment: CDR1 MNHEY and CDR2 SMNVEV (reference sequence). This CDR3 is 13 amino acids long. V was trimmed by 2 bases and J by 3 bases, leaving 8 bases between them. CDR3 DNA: TGTGCCAGCAGTTTAGACCAGGGCTACGAGCAGTACTTC. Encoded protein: CASSLDQGYEQYF.

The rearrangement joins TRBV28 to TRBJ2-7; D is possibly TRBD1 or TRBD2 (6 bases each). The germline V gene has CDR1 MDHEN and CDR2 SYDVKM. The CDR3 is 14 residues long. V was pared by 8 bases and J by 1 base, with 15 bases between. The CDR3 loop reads CASSVGGASYEQYF. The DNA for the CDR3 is TGTGCCAGCTCGGTGGGGGGCGCTTCCTACGAGCAGTACTTC.

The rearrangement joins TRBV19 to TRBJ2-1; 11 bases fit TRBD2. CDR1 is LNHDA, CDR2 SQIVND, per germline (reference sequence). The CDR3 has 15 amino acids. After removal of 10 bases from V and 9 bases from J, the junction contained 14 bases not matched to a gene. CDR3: CATFRASGRLGEQFF. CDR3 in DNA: TGTGCCACCTTCAGGGCTAGCGGGAGGTTAGGTGAGCAGTTCTTC.

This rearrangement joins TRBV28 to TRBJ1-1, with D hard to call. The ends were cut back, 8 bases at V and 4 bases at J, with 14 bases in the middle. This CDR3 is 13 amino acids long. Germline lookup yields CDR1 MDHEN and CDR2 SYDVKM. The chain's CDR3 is CASRPHPSTEAFF. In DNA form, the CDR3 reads TGTGCCAGCCGCCCCCACCCTTCCACTGAAGCTTTCTTT.

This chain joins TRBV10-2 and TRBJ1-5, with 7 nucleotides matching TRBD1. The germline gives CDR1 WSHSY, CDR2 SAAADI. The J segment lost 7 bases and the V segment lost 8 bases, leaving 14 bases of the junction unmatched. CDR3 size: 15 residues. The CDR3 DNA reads TGCGCCAGCCGCTCGGGACCTACAGGGGACCAGCCCCAGCATTTT. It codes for CASRSGPTGDQPQHF.

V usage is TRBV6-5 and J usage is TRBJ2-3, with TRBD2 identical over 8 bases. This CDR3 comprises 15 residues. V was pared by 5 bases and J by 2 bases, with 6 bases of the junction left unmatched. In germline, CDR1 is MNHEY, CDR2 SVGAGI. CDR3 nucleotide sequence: TGTGCCAGCAGTCGGCAACTAGCGGTCACAGATACGCAGTATTTT. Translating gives CASSRQLAVTDTQYF.

This CDR3 is CASSGLAESYNEQFF. The CDR3 DNA sequence: TGTGCCAGCAGCGGGCTAGCGGAATCCTACAATGAGCAGTTCTTC. The rearrangement joins TRBV7-9 to TRBJ2-1, with 7 bases matching TRBD2. CDR3 length: 15 residues. Germline CDR1 and CDR2: SEHNR and FQNEAQ (reference sequence). J gave up 1 base and V 5 bases, and 5 bases lay outside the gene matches.

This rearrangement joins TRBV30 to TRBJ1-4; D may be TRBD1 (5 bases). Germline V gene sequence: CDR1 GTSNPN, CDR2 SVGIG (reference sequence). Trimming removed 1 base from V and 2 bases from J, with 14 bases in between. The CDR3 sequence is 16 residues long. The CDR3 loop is CAWSAFGRGTNEKLFF. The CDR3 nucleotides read TGTGCCTGGAGTGCCTTTGGTAGGGGCACTAATGAAAAACTGTTTTTT.

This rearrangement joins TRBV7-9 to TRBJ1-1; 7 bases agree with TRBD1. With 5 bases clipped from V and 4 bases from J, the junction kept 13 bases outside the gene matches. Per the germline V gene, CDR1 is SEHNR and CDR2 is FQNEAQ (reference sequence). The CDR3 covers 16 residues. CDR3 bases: TGTGCCAGCAGCCCCCCTCAGGGGGACCGCGGCACTGAAGCTTTCTTT. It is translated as CASSPPQGDRGTEAFF.

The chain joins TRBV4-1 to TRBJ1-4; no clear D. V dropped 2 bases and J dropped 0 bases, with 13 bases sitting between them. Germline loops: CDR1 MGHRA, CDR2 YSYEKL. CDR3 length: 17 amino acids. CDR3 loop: CASSQPLGVSTNEKLFF. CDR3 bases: TGCGCCAGCAGCCAACCCCTCGGGGTATCAACTAATGAAAAACTGTTTTTT.